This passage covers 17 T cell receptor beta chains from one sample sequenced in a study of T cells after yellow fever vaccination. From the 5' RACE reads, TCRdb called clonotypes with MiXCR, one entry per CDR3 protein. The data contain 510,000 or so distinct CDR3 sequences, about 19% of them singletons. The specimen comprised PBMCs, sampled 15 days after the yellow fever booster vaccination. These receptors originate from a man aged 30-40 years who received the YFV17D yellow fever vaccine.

CDR3 nucleotides: TGTGCCAGCAGCGTATACAAGTCCGCCACCCGGGAGGAGCAGTTCTTC. It specifies CASSVYKSATREEQFF. The rearrangement joins TRBV7-9 to TRBJ2-1; D is perhaps TRBD2 (6 bases). CDR1 and CDR2 (germline): SEHNR, FQNEAQ (reference sequence). This CDR3 has 16 amino acids. V was trimmed by 5 bases and J by 10 bases, leaving 24 bases between them.

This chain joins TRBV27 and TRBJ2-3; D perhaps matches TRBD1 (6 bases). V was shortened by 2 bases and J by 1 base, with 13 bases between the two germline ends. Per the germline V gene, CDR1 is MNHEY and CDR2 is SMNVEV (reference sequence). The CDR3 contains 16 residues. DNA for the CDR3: TGTGCCAGCAGTTTAGGTCCCCAGGGGCGCACAGATACGCAGTATTTT. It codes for CASSLGPQGRTDTQYF.

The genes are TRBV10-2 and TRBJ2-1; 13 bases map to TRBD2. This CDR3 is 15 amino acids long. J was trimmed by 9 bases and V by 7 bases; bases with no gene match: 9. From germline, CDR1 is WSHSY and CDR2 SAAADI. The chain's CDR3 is CASKRGLAGMAEQFF. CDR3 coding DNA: TGCGCCAGCAAACGGGGACTAGCGGGAATGGCTGAGCAGTTCTTC.

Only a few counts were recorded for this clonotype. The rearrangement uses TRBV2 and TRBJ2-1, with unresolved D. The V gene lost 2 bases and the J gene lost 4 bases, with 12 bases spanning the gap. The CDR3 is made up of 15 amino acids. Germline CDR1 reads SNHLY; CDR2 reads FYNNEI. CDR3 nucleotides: TGTGCCAGCAGTGAAAAGAGGACGGCATACAATGAGCAGTTCTTC. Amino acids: CASSEKRTAYNEQFF. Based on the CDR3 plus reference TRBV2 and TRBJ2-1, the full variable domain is EPEVTQTPSHQVTQMGQEVILRCVPISNHLYFYWYRQILGQKVEFLVSFYNNEISEKSEIFDDQFSVERPDGSNFTLKIRSTKLEDSAMYFCASSEKRTAYNEQFFGPGTRLTVL.

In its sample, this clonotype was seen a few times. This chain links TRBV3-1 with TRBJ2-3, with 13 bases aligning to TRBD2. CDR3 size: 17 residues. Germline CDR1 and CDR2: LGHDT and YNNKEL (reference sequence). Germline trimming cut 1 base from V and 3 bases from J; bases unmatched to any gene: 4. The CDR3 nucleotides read TGTGCCAGCAGCCAAGGGACTAGCGGGAGCCCTACAGATACGCAGTATTTT. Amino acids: CASSQGTSGSPTDTQYF.

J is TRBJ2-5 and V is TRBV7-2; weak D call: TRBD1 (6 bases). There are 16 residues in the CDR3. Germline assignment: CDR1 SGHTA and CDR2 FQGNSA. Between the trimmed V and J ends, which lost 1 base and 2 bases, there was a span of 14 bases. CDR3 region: CASSLDTGPIQETQYF. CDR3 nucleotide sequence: TGTGCCAGCAGCTTAGATACAGGGCCCATTCAAGAGACCCAGTACTTC.

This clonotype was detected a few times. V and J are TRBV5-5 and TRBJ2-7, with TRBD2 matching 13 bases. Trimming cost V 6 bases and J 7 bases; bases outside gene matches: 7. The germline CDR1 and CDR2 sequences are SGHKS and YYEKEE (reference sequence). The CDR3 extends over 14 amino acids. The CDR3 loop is CASIGLAGVGEQYF. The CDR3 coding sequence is TGTGCCAGCATTGGACTAGCGGGAGTGGGTGAGCAGTACTTC.

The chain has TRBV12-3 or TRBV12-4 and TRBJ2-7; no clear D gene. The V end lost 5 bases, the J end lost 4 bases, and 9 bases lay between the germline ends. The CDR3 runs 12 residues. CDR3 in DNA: TGTGCCAGCAGTGGGCCCCCGTACGAGCAGTACTTC. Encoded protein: CASSGPPYEQYF.

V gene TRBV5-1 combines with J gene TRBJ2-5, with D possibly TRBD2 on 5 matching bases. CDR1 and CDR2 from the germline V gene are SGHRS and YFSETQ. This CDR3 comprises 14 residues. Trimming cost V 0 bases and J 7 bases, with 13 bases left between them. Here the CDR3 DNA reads TGCGCCAGCAGCTTGGATAGCGCCCCGGGGACCCAGTACTTC. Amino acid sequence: CASSLDSAPGTQYF.

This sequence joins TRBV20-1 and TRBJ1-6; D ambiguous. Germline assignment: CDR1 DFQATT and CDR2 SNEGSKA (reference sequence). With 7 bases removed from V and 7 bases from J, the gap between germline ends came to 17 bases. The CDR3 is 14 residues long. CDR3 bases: TGCAGTGTCCCCCCGGGCGGGCCAAATTCACCCCTCCACTTT. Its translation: CSVPPGGPNSPLHF.

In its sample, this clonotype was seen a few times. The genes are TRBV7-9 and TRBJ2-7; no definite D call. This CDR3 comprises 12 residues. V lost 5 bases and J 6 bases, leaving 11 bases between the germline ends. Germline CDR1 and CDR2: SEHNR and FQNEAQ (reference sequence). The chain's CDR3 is CASSIFSGEQYF. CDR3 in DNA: TGTGCCAGCAGCATATTTTCAGGCGAGCAGTACTTC. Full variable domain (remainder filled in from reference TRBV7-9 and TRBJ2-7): DTGVSQNPRHKITKRGQNVTFRCDPISEHNRLYWYRQTLGQGPEFLTYFQNEAQLEKSRLLSDRFSAERPKGSFSTLEIQRTEQGDSAMYLCASSIFSGEQYFGPGTRLTVT.

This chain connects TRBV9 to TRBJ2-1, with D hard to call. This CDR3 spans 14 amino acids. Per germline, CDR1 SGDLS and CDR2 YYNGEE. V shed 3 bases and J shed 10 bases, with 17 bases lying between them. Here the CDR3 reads CASSDNEALGEQFF. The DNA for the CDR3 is TGTGCCAGCAGCGATAACGAGGCGCTGGGGGAGCAGTTCTTC.

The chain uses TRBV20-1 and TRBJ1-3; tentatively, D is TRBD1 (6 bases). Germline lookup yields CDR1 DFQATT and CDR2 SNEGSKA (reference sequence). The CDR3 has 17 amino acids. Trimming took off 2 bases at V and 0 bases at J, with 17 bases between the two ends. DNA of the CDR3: TGCAGTGCTAGACACCAAAACCGGGACACCTCTGGAAACACCATATATTTT. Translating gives CSARHQNRDTSGNTIYF.

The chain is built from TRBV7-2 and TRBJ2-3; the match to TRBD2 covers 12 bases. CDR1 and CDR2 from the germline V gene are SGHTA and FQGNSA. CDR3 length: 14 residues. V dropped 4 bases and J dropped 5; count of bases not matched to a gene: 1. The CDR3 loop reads CASSWGLAGDTQYF. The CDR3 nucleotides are TGTGCCAGCAGCTGGGGACTAGCGGGAGATACGCAGTATTTT. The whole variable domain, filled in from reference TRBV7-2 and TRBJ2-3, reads GAGVSQSPSNKVTEKGKDVELRCDPISGHTALYWYRQSLGQGLEFLIYFQGNSAPDKSGLPSDRFSAERTGGSVSTLTIQRTQQEDSAVYLCASSWGLAGDTQYFGPGTRLTVL.

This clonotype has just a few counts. CDR3 in amino acids: CSARTGDYNEQFF. Written as DNA, the CDR3 is TGCAGCGCTCGGACAGGGGACTACAATGAGCAGTTCTTC. The chain employs TRBV29-1 and TRBJ2-1; 9 nucleotides align to TRBD1. The germline CDR1 and CDR2 sequences are SQVTM and ANQGSEA. With 7 bases clipped from V and 3 bases from J, the junction kept 4 bases outside the gene matches. The CDR3 totals 13 residues.

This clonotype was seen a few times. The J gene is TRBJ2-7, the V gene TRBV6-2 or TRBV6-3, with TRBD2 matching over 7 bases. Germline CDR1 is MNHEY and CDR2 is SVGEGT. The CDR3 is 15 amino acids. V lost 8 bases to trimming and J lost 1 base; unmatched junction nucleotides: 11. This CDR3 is CASLGASGRSYEQYF. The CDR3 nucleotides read TGTGCCAGCCTCGGGGCTAGCGGCCGTTCCTACGAGCAGTACTTC.

CDR3 protein: CASSLGHMGFNEQFF. The DNA for the CDR3 is TGTGCCAGCAGCCTAGGACACATGGGGTTCAATGAGCAGTTCTTC. This chain joins TRBV5-5 and TRBJ2-1; D may be TRBD1 (5 bases). The V end was cut by 4 bases, the J end by 6 bases, with 17 bases between. The CDR3 length is 15 residues. Germline assignment: CDR1 SGHKS and CDR2 YYEKEE (reference sequence).